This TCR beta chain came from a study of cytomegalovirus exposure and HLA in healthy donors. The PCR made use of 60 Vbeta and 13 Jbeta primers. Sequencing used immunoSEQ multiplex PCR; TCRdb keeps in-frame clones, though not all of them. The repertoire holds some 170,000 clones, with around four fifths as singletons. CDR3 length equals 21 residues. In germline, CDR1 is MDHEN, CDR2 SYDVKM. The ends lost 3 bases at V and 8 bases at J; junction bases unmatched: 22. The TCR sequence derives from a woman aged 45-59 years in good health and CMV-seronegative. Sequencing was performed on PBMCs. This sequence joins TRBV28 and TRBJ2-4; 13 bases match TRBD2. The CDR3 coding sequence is TGTGCCAGCAGTTTGACCTACGGCGGGGGACTAGCGGGAACCAACCTACACATTCAGTACTTC. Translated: CASSLTYGGGLAGTNLHIQYF.